This T cell receptor beta chain emerged from a study of cytomegalovirus exposure and HLA in healthy donors. Study-wide results and limits: Earlier analysis found most TCR beta V segments productive about 90% or about 30% of the time.

Notes on this clone: Its antigen is still unknown.

The PCR ran on 60 Vbeta and 13 Jbeta primers. Produced via immunoSEQ multiplex PCR; TCRdb's table is partial and in-frame only. The data hold 150,000 to 200,000 clones, with just over 75% observed a single time. V lost 4 bases and J 6 bases, leaving 10 bases between the germline ends. CDR3 length: 14 amino acids. Germline V gene data show CDR1 as MNHEY and CDR2 as SMNVEV (reference sequence). The TCR comes from a woman in her twenties or thirties in good health and CMV-seropositive. The V and J genes are TRBV27 and TRBJ1-6; D unclear. Sequenced sample: PBMCs. CDR3 sequence: CASSSRGSNSPLHF. CDR3 nucleotide sequence: TGTGCCAGCAGTTCCCGCGGGAGTAATTCACCCCTCCACTTT.